The subject of this entry is one T cell receptor (beta chain). Germline V gene data show CDR1 as MDHEN and CDR2 as SYDVKM. The CDR3 length is 16 residues. V lost 1 base and J lost 6; bases outside the gene matches: 10. This sample stems from a study of blood T cell repertoires in COVID-19. Study-wide background: Samples taken during acute and convalescent COVID-19 were collected in the United States, Italy and Spain. In each case, the material was cDNA or gDNA derived from T cells, B-cell-depleted T cells, or PBMCs.

How the authors handled the data: From reference gene primer amplification, estimates of nucleated cell counts were derived. Method: immunoSEQ multiplex PCR; TCRdb's copy keeps in-frame clones and lacks some. V and J calls and clone size are given by that table; D and trimming were obtained from the DNA. The sample carries approximately 53,000 clones, roughly four fifths recorded once. The genes are TRBV28 and TRBJ1-1; 8 nucleotides align to TRBD1. Sample: peripheral blood. The clonotype comes from a woman aged 60-70 years with acute or convalescent COVID-19. CDR3 coding DNA: TGTGCCAGCAGTTTATTACCCGGACAGGGTACTCCTGAAGCTTTCTTT. Protein product: CASSLLPGQGTPEAFF.